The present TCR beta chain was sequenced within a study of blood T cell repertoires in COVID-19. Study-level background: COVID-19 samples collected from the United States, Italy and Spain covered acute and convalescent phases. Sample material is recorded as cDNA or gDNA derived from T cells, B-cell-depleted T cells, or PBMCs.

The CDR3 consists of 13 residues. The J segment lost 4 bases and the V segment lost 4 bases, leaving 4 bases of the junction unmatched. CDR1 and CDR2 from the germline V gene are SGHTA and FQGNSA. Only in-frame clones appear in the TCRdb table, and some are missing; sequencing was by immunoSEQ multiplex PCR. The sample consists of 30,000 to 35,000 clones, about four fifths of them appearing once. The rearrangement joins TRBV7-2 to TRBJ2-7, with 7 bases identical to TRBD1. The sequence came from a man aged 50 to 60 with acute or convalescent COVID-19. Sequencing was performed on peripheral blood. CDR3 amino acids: CASSSGTVYEQYF. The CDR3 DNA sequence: TGTGCCAGCAGCTCCGGGACAGTATACGAGCAGTACTTC.